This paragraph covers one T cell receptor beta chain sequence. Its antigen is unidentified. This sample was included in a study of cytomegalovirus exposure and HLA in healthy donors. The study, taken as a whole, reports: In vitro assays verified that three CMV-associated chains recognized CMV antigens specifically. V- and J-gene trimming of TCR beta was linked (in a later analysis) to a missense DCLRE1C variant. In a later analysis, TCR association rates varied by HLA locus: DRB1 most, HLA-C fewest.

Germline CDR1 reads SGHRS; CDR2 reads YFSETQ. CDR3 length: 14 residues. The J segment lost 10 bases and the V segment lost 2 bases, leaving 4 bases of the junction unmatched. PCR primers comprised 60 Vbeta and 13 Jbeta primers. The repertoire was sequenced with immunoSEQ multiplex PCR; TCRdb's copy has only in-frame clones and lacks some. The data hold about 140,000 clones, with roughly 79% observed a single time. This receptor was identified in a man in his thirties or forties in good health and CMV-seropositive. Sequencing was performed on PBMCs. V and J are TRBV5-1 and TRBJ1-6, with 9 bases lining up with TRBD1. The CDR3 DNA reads TGCGCCAGCAGCTTACAGGGGGCTACCTCACCCCTCCACTTT. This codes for CASSLQGATSPLHF.